There are a few counts of the clone carrying this T cell receptor (beta chain). Its antigen is as yet unknown. These data are taken from a study of shared clonotypes between healthy human individuals. Libraries were prepared by immunoSEQ multiplex PCR; TCRdb keeps only in-frame clonotypes and omits some of them. The sample records 2 million to 2.5 million clones, over 85% being singletons. Study results and limitations: Among donors, sharing of clonotypes was expected to be affected by sequencing depth.

The CDR3 is 13 residues long. The germline CDR1 and CDR2 sequences are SGDLS and YYNGEE. V was cut by 1 base and J by 4 bases, with 6 bases left in between. This clonotype was sampled from a man aged 18-30 years in good health. Some clones in this sample may be carry-over from other donors' samples. The sequenced sample was naive CD4+ T cells from PBMCs. Subset reported: CD45RA+ positively selected. The chain links TRBV9 to TRBJ1-3; D not certain. The CDR3 spells CASSVKPGNTIYF. Here the CDR3 DNA reads TGTGCCAGCAGCGTAAAACCGGGAAACACCATATATTTT.